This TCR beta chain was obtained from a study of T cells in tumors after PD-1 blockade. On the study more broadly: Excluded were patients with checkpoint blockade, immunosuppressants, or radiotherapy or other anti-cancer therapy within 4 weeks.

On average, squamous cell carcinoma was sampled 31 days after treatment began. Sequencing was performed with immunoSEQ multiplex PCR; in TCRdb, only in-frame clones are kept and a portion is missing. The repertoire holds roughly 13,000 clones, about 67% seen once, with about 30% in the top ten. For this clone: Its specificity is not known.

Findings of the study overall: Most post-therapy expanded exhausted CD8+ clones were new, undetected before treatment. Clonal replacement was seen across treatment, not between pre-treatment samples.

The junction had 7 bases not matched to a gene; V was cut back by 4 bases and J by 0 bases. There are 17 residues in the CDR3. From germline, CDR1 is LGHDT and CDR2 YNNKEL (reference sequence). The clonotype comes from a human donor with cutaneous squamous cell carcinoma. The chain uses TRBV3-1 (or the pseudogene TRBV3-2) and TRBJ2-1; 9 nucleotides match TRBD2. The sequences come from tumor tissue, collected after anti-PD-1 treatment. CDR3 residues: CASSRRAGGSSYNEQFF. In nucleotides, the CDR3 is TGTGCCAGCAGCCGTAGAGCGGGGGGATCCTCCTACAATGAGCAGTTCTTC.